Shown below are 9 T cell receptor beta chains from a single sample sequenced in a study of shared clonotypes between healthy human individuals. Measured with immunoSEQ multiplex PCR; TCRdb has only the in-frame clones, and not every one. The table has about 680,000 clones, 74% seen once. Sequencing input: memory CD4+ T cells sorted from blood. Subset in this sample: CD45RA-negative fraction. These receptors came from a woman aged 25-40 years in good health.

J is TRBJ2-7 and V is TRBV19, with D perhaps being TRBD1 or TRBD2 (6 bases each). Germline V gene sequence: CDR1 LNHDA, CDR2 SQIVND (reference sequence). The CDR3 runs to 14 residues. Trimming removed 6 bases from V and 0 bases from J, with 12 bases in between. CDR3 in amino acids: CASSRGRVSYEQYF. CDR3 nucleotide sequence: TGTGCCAGTAGCCGGGGGCGGGTCTCCTACGAGCAGTACTTC.

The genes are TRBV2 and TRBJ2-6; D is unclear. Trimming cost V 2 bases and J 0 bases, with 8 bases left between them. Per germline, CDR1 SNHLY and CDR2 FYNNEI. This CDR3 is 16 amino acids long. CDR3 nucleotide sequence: TGTGCCAGCAGTGAACAGTCAGCCTCTGGGGCCAACGTCCTGACTTTC. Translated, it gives CASSEQSASGANVLTF.

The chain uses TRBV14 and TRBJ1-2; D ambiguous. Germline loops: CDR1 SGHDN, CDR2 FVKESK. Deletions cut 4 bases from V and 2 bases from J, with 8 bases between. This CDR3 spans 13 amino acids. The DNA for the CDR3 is TGTGCCAGCAGCCTCCAACTGAACTATGGCTACACCTTC. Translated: CASSLQLNYGYTF.

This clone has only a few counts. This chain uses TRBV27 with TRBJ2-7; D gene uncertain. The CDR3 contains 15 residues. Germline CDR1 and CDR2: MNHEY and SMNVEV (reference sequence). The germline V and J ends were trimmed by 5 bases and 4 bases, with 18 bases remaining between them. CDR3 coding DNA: TGTGCCAGCAGTCCCTTCTTGAAGGGATCGTACGAGCAGTACTTC. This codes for CASSPFLKGSYEQYF.

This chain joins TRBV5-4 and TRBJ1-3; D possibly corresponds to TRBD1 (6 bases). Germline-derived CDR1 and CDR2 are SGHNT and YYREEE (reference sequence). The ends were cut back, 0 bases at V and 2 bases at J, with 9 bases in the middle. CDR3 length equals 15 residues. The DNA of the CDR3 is TGTGCCAGCAGCTTGGACAGGGTCACTGGAAACACCATATATTTT. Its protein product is CASSLDRVTGNTIYF.

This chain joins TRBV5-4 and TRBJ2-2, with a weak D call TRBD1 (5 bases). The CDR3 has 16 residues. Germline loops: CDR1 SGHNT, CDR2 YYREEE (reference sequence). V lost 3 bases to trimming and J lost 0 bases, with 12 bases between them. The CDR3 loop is CASSYLDTANTGELFF. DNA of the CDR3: TGTGCCAGCAGCTACCTGGACACTGCGAACACCGGGGAGCTGTTTTTT.

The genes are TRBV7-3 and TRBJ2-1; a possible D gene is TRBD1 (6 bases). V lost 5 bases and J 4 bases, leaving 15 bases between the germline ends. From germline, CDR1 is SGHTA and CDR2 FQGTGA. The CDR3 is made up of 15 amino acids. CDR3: CASSPGQNTYNEQFF. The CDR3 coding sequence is TGTGCCAGCAGCCCTGGACAGAATACTTACAATGAGCAGTTCTTC.

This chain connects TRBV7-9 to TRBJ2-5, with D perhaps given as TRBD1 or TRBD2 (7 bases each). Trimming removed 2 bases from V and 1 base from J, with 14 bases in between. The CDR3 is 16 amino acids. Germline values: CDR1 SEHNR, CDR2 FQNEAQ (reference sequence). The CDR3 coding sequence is TGTGCCAGCAGCTTATTCCAGGGGGGGACCCAAGAGACCCAGTACTTC. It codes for CASSLFQGGTQETQYF.

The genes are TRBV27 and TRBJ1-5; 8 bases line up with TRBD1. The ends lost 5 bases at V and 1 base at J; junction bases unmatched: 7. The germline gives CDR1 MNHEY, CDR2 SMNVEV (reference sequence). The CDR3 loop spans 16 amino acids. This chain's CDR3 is CASSPRTGISNQPQHF. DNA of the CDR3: TGTGCCAGCAGTCCGAGGACAGGGATAAGCAATCAGCCCCAGCATTTT.